This T cell receptor beta chain was identified during a study of CD8+CD57+ T cells in acquired aplastic anemia. Whole-study context: Mean yield of DNA from sorted CD4+ and CD8+ cells was around 3 ug.

J gave up 3 bases and V 7 bases, and 17 bases lay outside the gene matches. The CDR3 has 18 residues. Germline CDR1 SGHRS, CDR2 YFSETQ. TCR beta VDJ and CDR3 were profiled, and genomic DNA was the template. TCRdb reanalysed the reads using MiXCR and keeps one entry per CDR3 protein. The sample has around 200,000 distinct CDR3 sequences, less than 65% seen once; the top ten hold approximately 40%. In this sample, this clonotype turned up once. Its antigen is not identified. CD8+CD57+ cell expansion, shown by flow cytometry, had occurred in the patients selected for sequencing. A severe acquired aplastic anemia diagnosis applied to all patients. Patients had received no therapy at the time of blood sampling. General study points: Patients were compared with controls for CD8+ Simpson's diversity, and no significant difference emerged.

The origin of this receptor is a human donor with aplastic anemia. The sequenced sample was sorted CD4+, CD8+, or CD8+CD57+ T cells (not recorded which) from PBMCs. The chain recombines TRBV5-1 with TRBJ2-3, with 10 bases aligning to TRBD2. CDR3 loop: CASSRGPSGRTGTDTQYF. In DNA, the CDR3 is TGCGCCAGCTCGAGGGGGCCTAGCGGGAGAACAGGGACAGATACGCAGTATTTT.